One TCR beta chain is described in this entry. This entry belongs to a study of cytomegalovirus exposure and HLA in healthy donors. PCR used 60 Vbeta primers and 13 Jbeta primers. Produced via immunoSEQ multiplex PCR; TCRdb's table is partial and in-frame only. The top ten hold 10% of the sample, which has 85,000 to 110,000 clones, under 80% seen once. CDR3 size: 14 residues. Trimming removed 0 bases from V and 2 bases from J, with 9 bases in between. CDR1 SGDLS and CDR2 YYNGEE come from the germline V gene. The receptor comes from a woman younger than 30 in good health and CMV-seropositive. The sample taken for sequencing was PBMCs. The genes are TRBV9 and TRBJ2-7, with D uncertain. The CDR3: CASSVDTSTYEQYF. CDR3 sequence (DNA): TGTGCCAGCAGCGTAGATACATCCACCTACGAGCAGTACTTC.